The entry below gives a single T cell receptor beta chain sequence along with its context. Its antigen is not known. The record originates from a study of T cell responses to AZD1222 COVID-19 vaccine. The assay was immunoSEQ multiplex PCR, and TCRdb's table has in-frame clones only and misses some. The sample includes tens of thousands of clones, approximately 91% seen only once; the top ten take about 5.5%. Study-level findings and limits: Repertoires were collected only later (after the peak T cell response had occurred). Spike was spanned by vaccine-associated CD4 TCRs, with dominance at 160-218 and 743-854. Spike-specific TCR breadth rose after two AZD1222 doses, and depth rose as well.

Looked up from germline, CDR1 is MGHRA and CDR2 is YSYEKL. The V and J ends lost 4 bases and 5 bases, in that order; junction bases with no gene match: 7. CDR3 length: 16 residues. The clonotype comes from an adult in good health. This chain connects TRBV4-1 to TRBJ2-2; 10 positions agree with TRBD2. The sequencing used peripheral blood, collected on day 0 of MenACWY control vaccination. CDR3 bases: TGCGCCAGCAGCCCTAGCGGGGGCGGCCCGACCGGGGAGCTGTTTTTT. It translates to CASSPSGGGPTGELFF.